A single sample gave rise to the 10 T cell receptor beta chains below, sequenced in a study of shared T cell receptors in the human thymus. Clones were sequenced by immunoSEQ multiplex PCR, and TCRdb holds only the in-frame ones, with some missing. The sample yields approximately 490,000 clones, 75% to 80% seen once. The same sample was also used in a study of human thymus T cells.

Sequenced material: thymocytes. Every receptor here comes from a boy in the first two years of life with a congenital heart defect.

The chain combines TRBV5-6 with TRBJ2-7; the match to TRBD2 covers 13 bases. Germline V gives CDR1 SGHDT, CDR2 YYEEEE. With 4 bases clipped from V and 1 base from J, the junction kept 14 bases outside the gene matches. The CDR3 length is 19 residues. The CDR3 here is CASSTRLAGGHASSYEQYF. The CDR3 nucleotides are TGTGCCAGCAGCACCCGACTAGCGGGAGGCCACGCTTCTTCCTACGAGCAGTACTTC.

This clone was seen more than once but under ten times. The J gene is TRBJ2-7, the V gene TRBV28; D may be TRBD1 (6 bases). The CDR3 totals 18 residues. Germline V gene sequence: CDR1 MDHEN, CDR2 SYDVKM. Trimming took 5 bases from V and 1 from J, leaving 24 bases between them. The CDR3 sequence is CASSRGPIQGPVSYEQYF. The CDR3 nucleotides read TGTGCCAGCAGTAGAGGCCCGATCCAGGGGCCTGTTTCCTACGAGCAGTACTTC.

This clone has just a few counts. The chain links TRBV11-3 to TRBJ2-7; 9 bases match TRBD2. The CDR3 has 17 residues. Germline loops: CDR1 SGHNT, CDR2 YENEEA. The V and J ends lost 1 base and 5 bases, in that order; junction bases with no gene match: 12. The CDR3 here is CASSLGEDYSGSNEQYF. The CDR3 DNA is TGTGCCAGCAGCTTAGGGGAGGACTATAGCGGGAGCAACGAGCAGTACTTC.

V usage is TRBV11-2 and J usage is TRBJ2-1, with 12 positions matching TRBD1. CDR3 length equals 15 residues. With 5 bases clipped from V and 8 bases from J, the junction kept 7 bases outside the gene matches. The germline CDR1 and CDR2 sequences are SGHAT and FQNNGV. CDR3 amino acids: CASSPRDRGRDEQFF. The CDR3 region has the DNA TGTGCCAGCAGCCCCCGGGACAGGGGGCGTGATGAGCAGTTCTTC. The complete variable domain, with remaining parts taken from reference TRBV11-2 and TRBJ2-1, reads EAGVAQSPRYKIIEKRQSVAFWCNPISGHATLYWYQQILGQGPKLLIQFQNNGVVDDSQLPKDRFSAERLKGVDSTLKIQPAKLEDSAVYLCASSPRDRGRDEQFFGPGTRLTVL.

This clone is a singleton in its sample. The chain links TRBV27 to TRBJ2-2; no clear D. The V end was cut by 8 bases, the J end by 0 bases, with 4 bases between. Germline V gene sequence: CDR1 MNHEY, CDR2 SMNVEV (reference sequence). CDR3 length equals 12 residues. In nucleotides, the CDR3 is TGTGCCAGCTCCACGAACACCGGGGAGCTGTTTTTT. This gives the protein CASSTNTGELFF.

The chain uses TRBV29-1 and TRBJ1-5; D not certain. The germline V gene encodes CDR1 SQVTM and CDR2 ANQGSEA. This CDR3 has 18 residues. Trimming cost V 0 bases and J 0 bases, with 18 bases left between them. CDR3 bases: TGCAGCGTTGAAGATCAGGTTAGACATACAAATAGCAATCAGCCCCAGCATTTT. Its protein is CSVEDQVRHTNSNQPQHF.

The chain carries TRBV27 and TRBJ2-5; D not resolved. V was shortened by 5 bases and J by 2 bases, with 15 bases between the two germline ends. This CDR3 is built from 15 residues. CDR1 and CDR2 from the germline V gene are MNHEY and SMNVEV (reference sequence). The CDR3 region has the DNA TGTGCCAGCAGTCCTTCTAGGAAGAGGCAAGAGACCCAGTACTTC. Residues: CASSPSRKRQETQYF.

The CDR3 coding sequence is TGTGCCAGCAGTTCCCAGGGGGTTGACTATGGCTACACCTTC. Protein product: CASSSQGVDYGYTF. The chain joins TRBV6-1 to TRBJ1-2; 7 bases match TRBD1. CDR1 is MNHNS, CDR2 SASEGT, per germline. Trimming removed 5 bases from V and 3 bases from J; junction bases left unmatched: 6. This CDR3 spans 14 amino acids.

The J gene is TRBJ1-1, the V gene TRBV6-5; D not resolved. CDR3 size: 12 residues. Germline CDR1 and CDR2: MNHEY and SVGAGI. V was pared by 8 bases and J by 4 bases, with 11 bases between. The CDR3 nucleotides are TGTGCCAGCGGGGTAGGGAGCACTGAAGCTTTCTTT. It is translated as CASGVGSTEAFF.

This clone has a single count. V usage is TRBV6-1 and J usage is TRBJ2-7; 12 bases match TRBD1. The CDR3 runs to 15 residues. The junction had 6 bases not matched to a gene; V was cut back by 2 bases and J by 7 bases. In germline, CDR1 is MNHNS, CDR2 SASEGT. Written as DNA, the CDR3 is TGTGCCAGCAGTGAATTGGGACAGGGGGCTGGGGAGCAGTACTTC. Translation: CASSELGQGAGEQYF.